This T cell receptor (beta chain) emerged from a study of blood T cell repertoires in COVID-19. Study as a whole: Acute-phase and convalescent COVID-19 samples originated in the United States, Italy and Spain. T cells, B-cell-depleted T cells, or PBMCs provided the cDNA or gDNA that served as material.

Authors' data handling: Counts of nucleated cells, estimated from reference gene primer amplification, were obtained. Measured with immunoSEQ multiplex PCR; TCRdb has only the in-frame clones, and not every one. V and J calls and clone size come straight from that table; D and trimming were deduced from the DNA. Of around 130,000 clones listed, around 82% are singletons. CDR1 and CDR2 from the germline V gene are KGHDR and SFDVKD. This CDR3 has 14 amino acids. V lost 9 bases, J lost 1 base, and 6 bases stayed unmatched. This TCR was sampled from a man aged 55 to 70 with acute or convalescent COVID-19. The chain links TRBV24-1 to TRBJ2-3; 7 nucleotides align to TRBD2. Sequencing input: peripheral blood. Here the CDR3 reads CATGAGERTDTQYF. The CDR3 nucleotides are TGTGCCACCGGCGCGGGAGAGCGCACAGATACGCAGTATTTT.